This T cell receptor (beta chain) was recorded in a study of shared clonotypes between healthy human individuals. Measured with immunoSEQ multiplex PCR; TCRdb has only the in-frame clones, and not every one. The table records 2 million to 2.5 million clones, 80% to 95% of them present only once. CDR3 length equals 17 residues. The V segment lost 3 bases and the J segment 5 bases; nucleotides outside the gene matches: 12. Germline CDR1 and CDR2: MDHEN and SYDVKM. The V call is TRBV28, the J call TRBJ2-3; 9 nucleotides align to TRBD2. Sequencing was performed on naive CD4+ T cells from PBMCs. Subset of the sample: CD45RA+ positively selected. The sequence came from a man in his late teens or twenties in good health. Some clones in this sample may be carry-over from other donors' samples. CDR3 coding DNA: TGTGCCAGCAGTTTCCCCACTCTCGGCGGGAGGGGAGATACGCAGTATTTT. Translated: CASSFPTLGGRGDTQYF.